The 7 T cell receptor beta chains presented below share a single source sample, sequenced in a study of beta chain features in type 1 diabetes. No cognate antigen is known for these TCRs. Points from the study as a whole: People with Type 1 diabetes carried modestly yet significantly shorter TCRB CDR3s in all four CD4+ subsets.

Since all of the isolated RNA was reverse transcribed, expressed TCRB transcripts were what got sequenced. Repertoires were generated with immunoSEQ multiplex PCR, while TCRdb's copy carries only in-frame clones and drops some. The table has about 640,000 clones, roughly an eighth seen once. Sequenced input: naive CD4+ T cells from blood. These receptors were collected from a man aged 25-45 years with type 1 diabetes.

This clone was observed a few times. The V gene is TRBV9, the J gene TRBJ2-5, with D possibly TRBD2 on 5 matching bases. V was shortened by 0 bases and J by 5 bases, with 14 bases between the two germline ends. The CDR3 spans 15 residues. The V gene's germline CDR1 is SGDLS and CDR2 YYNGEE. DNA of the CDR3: TGTGCCAGCAGCGTAGAGGAGAGGGCGAGGGAGACCCAGTACTTC. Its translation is CASSVEERARETQYF.

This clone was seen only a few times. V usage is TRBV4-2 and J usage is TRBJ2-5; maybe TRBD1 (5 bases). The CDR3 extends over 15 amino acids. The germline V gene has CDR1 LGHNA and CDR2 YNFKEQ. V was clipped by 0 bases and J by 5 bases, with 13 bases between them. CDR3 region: CASSQDGRVRETQYF. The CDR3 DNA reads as TGTGCCAGCAGCCAAGACGGCAGGGTCAGGGAGACCCAGTACTTC.

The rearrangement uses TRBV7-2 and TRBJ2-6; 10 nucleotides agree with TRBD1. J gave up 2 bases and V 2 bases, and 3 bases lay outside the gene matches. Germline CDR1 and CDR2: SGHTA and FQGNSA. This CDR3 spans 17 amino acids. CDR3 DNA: TGTGCCAGCAGCTTATCCGGACAGGGGGCTGGGGCCAACGTCCTGACTTTC. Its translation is CASSLSGQGAGANVLTF.

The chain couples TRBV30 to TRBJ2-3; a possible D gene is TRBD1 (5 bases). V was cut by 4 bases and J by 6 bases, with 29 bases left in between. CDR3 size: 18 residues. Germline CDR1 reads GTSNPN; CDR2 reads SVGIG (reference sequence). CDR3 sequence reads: CAWMPSLADGPSGDTQYF. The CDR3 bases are TGTGCCTGGATGCCCTCTCTGGCCGACGGCCCTTCAGGGGATACGCAGTATTTT.

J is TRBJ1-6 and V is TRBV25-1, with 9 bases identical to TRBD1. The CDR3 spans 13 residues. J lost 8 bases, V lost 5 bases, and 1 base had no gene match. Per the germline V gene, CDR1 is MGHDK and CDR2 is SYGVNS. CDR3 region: CASSRDRDSPLHF. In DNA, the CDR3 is TGTGCCAGCAGTCGGGACAGGGATTCACCCCTCCACTTT. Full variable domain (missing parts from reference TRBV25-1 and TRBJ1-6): EADIYQTPRYLVIGTGKKITLECSQTMGHDKMYWYQQDPGMELHLIHYSYGVNSTEKGDLSSESTVSRIRTEHFPLTLESARPSHTSQYLCASSRDRDSPLHFGNGTRLTVT.

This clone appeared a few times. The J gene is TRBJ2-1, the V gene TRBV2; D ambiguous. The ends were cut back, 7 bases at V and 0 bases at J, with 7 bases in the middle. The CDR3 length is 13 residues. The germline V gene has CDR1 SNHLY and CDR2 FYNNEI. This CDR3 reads CASTSDSYNEQFF. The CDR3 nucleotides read TGTGCCAGCACGAGCGACTCCTACAATGAGCAGTTCTTC.

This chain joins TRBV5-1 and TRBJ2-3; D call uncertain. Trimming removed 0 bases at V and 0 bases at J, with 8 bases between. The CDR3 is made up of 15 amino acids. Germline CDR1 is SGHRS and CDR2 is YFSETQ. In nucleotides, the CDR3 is TGCGCCAGCAGCTTGGGTGTGTCTAGCACAGATACGCAGTATTTT. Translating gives CASSLGVSSTDTQYF.